The clone carrying this T cell receptor beta chain was seen only once. The source of the sample is a study of blood T cell repertoires in COVID-19. Study background: Samples of COVID-19 (acute and convalescent) were obtained from the United States, Italy and Spain. Sample material is recorded as cDNA or gDNA derived from T cells, B-cell-depleted T cells, or PBMCs.

Authors' data handling: The assay estimated nucleated cells by amplifying reference gene primers. The repertoire was sequenced with immunoSEQ multiplex PCR; TCRdb's copy has only in-frame clones and lacks some. The V and J calls and the clone size are those of that table, but D and trimming were determined from the DNA. The table lists some 140,000 clones, around 80% of them singletons, with about an eighth in the top ten. After removal of 5 bases from V and 9 bases from J, the junction contained 12 bases not matched to a gene. This CDR3 is built from 14 residues. In germline, CDR1 is MDHEN, CDR2 SYDVKM.

V usage is TRBV28 and J usage is TRBJ2-7; TRBD1 matches at 8 bases. The source is a man at least 80 years old with acute or convalescent COVID-19. Specimen: peripheral blood. The CDR3 coding sequence is TGTGCCAGCAGTCCATTGGGACAGGACCGTCGGCAGTACTTC. Protein: CASSPLGQDRRQYF.